Only one count was recorded for the clone carrying this TCR beta chain. This specimen comes from a study of blood T cell repertoires in COVID-19. Produced via immunoSEQ multiplex PCR; TCRdb's table is partial and in-frame only. The repertoire holds a few hundred thousand clones, with about nine tenths as singletons. Material for sequencing was PBMCs or T cells enriched from blood (not recorded which). The origin of this receptor is a man aged 18 to 30 who had recovered from COVID-19.

The chain's CDR3 is CASKQANSYGYTF. DNA of the CDR3: TGTGCCAGCAAACAGGCAAACAGTTATGGCTACACCTTC. The rearrangement links TRBV7-9 to TRBJ1-2, with D maybe TRBD1 (5 bases). The CDR3 sequence is 13 residues long. Germline V CDR1 and CDR2: SEHNR, FQNEAQ (reference sequence). V was pared by 7 bases and J by 5 bases, with 14 bases between. The variable domain in full, completed from reference TRBV7-9 and TRBJ1-2, reads DTGVSQNPRHKITKRGQNVTFRCDPISEHNRLYWYRQTLGQGPEFLTYFQNEAQLEKSRLLSDRFSAERPKGSFSTLEIQRTEQGDSAMYLCASKQANSYGYTFGSGTRLTVV.